These 18 T cell receptor beta chains share one sample of origin, sequenced in a study of T cell changes during pregnancy in multiple sclerosis. Here immunoSEQ multiplex PCR was the method, and the copy in TCRdb shows in-frame clones only, minus some. The repertoire holds approximately 47,000 clones, with 70% to 90% as singletons. The sample was peripheral blood, taken in the first trimester of pregnancy. These receptor sequences come from a female donor with multiple sclerosis, enrolled in a pregnancy study.

V is TRBV5-1 and J is TRBJ2-3; no firm D call. The CDR3 has 13 residues. Germline lookup yields CDR1 SGHRS and CDR2 YFSETQ. The V end lost 0 bases, the J end lost 4 bases, and 6 bases lay between the germline ends. The CDR3: CASSLEGADTQYF. The CDR3 nucleotides read TGCGCCAGCAGCTTGGAAGGAGCAGATACGCAGTATTTT.

This chain connects TRBV5-1 to TRBJ2-3, with TRBD2 matching 9 bases. This CDR3 contains 15 residues. CDR1 and CDR2 (germline): SGHRS, YFSETQ. Losses at the gene ends were 5 bases for V and 4 bases for J; bases not matched to a gene: 8. CDR3 coding DNA: TGCGCCAGCAGTTTGTCCGCGGGGGGGGCAGATACGCAGTATTTT. Its protein is CASSLSAGGADTQYF.

V usage is TRBV30 and J usage is TRBJ1-2, with 9 positions matching TRBD1. Germline V lookup: CDR1 GTSNPN, CDR2 SVGIG (reference sequence). Germline trimming cut 8 bases from V and 8 bases from J; bases unmatched to any gene: 18. This CDR3 contains 15 residues. DNA for the CDR3: TGTGCCGGAATTTACCCCCGGGACAGGGTGGGCGGCTACACCTTC. This gives the protein CAGIYPRDRVGGYTF.

The chain links TRBV6-4 to TRBJ2-3; D unclear. CDR3 size: 14 residues. From germline, CDR1 is MRHNA and CDR2 SNTAGT. The ends were cut back, 3 bases at V and 0 bases at J, with 7 bases in the middle. Here the CDR3 DNA reads TGTGCCAGCAGTGAAGCCGTTAGCACAGATACGCAGTATTTT. Amino acid sequence: CASSEAVSTDTQYF.

The J gene is TRBJ2-1, the V gene TRBV6-4; TRBD2 aligns across 8 bases. Trimming took 5 bases from V and 7 from J; bases not matched to a gene: 7. The CDR3 runs 14 residues. CDR1 and CDR2 (germline): MRHNA, SNTAGT. The CDR3 protein is CASSRSGGRNEQFF. The DNA for the CDR3 is TGTGCCAGCAGTAGGAGCGGGGGTCGGAATGAGCAGTTCTTC.

V usage is TRBV5-6 and J usage is TRBJ2-3, with a possible D match to TRBD2 (5 bases). The CDR3 runs 15 residues. Germline V gene sequence: CDR1 SGHDT, CDR2 YYEEEE. V lost 0 bases and J lost 2, with 10 bases in between. CDR3 protein: CASSLGSRDTDTQYF. CDR3 DNA sequence: TGTGCCAGCAGCTTGGGGTCCCGGGACACAGATACGCAGTATTTT.

The rearrangement uses TRBV4-1 and TRBJ2-1, with D possibly TRBD1 on 5 matching bases. From germline, CDR1 is MGHRA and CDR2 YSYEKL. The CDR3 totals 15 residues. Trimming pared 4 bases from V and 1 base from J, leaving 11 bases between. CDR3 in DNA: TGCGCCAGCAGCCCCGGAAGGGGTTCCTACAATGAGCAGTTCTTC. The encoded protein is CASSPGRGSYNEQFF.

The chain is built from TRBV6-1 and TRBJ1-6; 10 bases are a match to TRBD1. The junction had 4 bases not matched to a gene; V was cut back by 1 base and J by 10 bases. The CDR3 runs 15 residues. CDR1 and CDR2 from the germline V gene are MNHNS and SASEGT. The CDR3 spells CASSEEETGGSPLHF. DNA for the CDR3: TGTGCCAGCAGTGAAGAAGAGACAGGGGGCTCACCCCTCCACTTT.

This clone was observed a few times. The chain joins TRBV30 to TRBJ2-5; D gene ambiguous. Germline V lookup: CDR1 GTSNPN, CDR2 SVGIG (reference sequence). The CDR3 spans 12 residues. Trimming removed 3 bases from V and 4 bases from J, with 9 bases in between. The CDR3 DNA reads as TGTGCCTGGAGATACAGACGAGAGACCCAGTACTTC. Its protein product is CAWRYRRETQYF. The full variable domain, with the rest looked up from reference TRBV30 and TRBJ2-5, is SQTIHQWPATLVQPVGSPLSLECTVEGTSNPNLYWYRQAAGRGLQLLFYSVGIGQISSEVPQNLSASRPQDRQFILSSKKLLLSDSGFYLCAWRYRRETQYFGPGTRLLVL.

The CDR3 sequence: CASSLALAGSREQYF. The CDR3 bases are TGTGCCAGCAGCTTAGCGCTCGCGGGGTCACGGGAGCAGTACTTC. The chain combines TRBV7-2 with TRBJ2-7; weak D call: TRBD2 (6 bases). Trimming left V 0 bases short and J 7 bases short, with 16 bases between. This CDR3 is 15 amino acids long. Germline V lookup: CDR1 SGHTA, CDR2 FQGNSA.

This chain links TRBV6-4 with TRBJ2-3; TRBD2 agrees at 11 bases. The germline CDR1 and CDR2 sequences are MRHNA and SNTAGT. The trim removed 0 bases at V and 4 bases at J, leaving 0 bases unmatched. The CDR3 contains 15 residues. CDR3 DNA: TGTGCCAGCAGTGACTCACTAGCGGGGGCAGATACGCAGTATTTT. This translates into CASSDSLAGADTQYF.

V is TRBV4-1 and J is TRBJ2-3; the match to TRBD1 covers 9 bases. The CDR3 has 15 amino acids. Germline values: CDR1 MGHRA, CDR2 YSYEKL. J lost 4 bases, V lost 4 bases, and 6 bases had no gene match. The DNA for the CDR3 is TGCGCCAGCAGCCCTGGGACAGGGTATGCAGATACGCAGTATTTT. This encodes CASSPGTGYADTQYF.

The V call is TRBV27, the J call TRBJ2-1; 8 bases align to TRBD1. The germline gives CDR1 MNHEY, CDR2 SMNVEV (reference sequence). There are 11 residues in the CDR3. V shed 9 bases, J shed 8 bases, and the junction held 3 bases outside the gene matches. As DNA, the CDR3 is TGTGCCAGTGCAGGGGGCGATGAGCAGTTCTTC. Translating it yields CASAGGDEQFF.

The chain uses TRBV10-3 and TRBJ2-4, with 7 bases matching TRBD2. CDR1 and CDR2 from the germline V gene are ENHRY and SYGVKD. CDR3 length: 15 amino acids. V lost 3 bases to trimming and J lost 3 bases; unmatched junction nucleotides: 5. CDR3 region: CAISEGPGGKNIQYF. The CDR3 bases are TGTGCCATCAGTGAAGGCCCGGGGGGCAAAAACATTCAGTACTTC.

The rearrangement links TRBV6-5 to TRBJ2-5, with 9 nucleotides matching TRBD1. The junction had 0 bases not matched to a gene; V was cut back by 1 base and J by 3 bases. In germline, CDR1 is MNHEY, CDR2 SVGAGI. CDR3 size: 14 residues. Here the CDR3 reads CASSYWTGEETQYF. The CDR3 nucleotides are TGTGCCAGCAGTTACTGGACAGGGGAAGAGACCCAGTACTTC.

This clone was seen only once. The V and J genes are TRBV11-2 and TRBJ1-2; tentative D call: TRBD1 (5 bases). V was shortened by 1 base and J by 3 bases, with 9 bases between the two germline ends. The CDR3 totals 14 residues. Per the germline V gene, CDR1 is SGHAT and CDR2 is FQNNGV. CDR3 protein: CASSLAGSDYGYTF. CDR3 DNA: TGTGCCAGCAGCTTAGCAGGGTCCGACTATGGCTACACCTTC.

The chain joins TRBV6-6 to TRBJ2-1; TRBD1 matches at 8 bases. The germline V gene has CDR1 MNHNY and CDR2 SVGAGI (reference sequence). This CDR3 is built from 16 residues. Trimming removed 0 bases from V and 9 bases from J; junction bases left unmatched: 10. In DNA form, the CDR3 reads TGTGCCAGCAGTTACTCGAGACAGGGGCCGCTTAGTGAGCAGTTCTTC. Encoded protein: CASSYSRQGPLSEQFF.

The chain is built from TRBV11-2 and TRBJ2-3, with D maybe TRBD1 (6 bases). The CDR3 spans 16 residues. V lost 4 bases and J 8 bases, leaving 22 bases between the germline ends. Germline V gives CDR1 SGHAT, CDR2 FQNNGV. CDR3 coding DNA: TGTGCCAGCAGCTCGGAATGGAACAGGGTTTTGGGTACGCAGTATTTT. Protein product: CASSSEWNRVLGTQYF.